This entry lists 23 T cell receptor beta chains sequenced from one sample in a study of T cell changes during pregnancy in multiple sclerosis. The table came from immunoSEQ multiplex PCR; TCRdb's copy has only in-frame clones and leaves some out. The sample records about 59,000 clones, 93% being singletons. Material: CD8+ T cells from peripheral blood mononuclear cells, obtained in the third trimester of pregnancy. Receptor source: a female donor with multiple sclerosis, enrolled in a pregnancy study.

The J gene is TRBJ2-7, the V gene TRBV5-8; D is ambiguous. The CDR3 totals 11 residues. Looked up from germline, CDR1 is SGHTS and CDR2 is YDEGEE. The V end was cut by 0 bases, the J end by 4 bases, with 2 bases between. The CDR3 region has the DNA TGTGCCAGCAGCTTGGCTTACGAGCAGTACTTC. Amino acid sequence: CASSLAYEQYF.

The chain joins TRBV7-9 to TRBJ2-7, with 11 bases fitting TRBD1. The CDR3 extends over 15 amino acids. After removal of 5 bases from V and 5 bases from J, the junction contained 8 bases not matched to a gene. CDR1 is SEHNR and CDR2 is FQNEAQ in the germline V gene (reference sequence). The CDR3: CASSPAGTGGNEQYF. CDR3 DNA sequence: TGTGCCAGCAGCCCCGCCGGGACAGGGGGTAACGAGCAGTACTTC.

The rearrangement uses TRBV7-9 and TRBJ1-1, with a tentative D call TRBD1 (5 bases). The germline CDR1 and CDR2 sequences are SEHNR and FQNEAQ (reference sequence). CDR3 length: 17 residues. V lost 5 bases, J lost 2 bases, and 21 bases lay in between. The CDR3 is CASSQDRGYGGNTEAFF. The CDR3 DNA follows: TGTGCCAGCAGCCAGGACCGGGGGTACGGGGGAAACACTGAAGCTTTCTTT.

The rearrangement links TRBV10-1 to TRBJ2-1; TRBD2 might be the D (5 bases). Trimming removed 2 bases from V and 8 bases from J, with 13 bases in between. This CDR3 is 14 amino acids long. CDR1 and CDR2 (germline): WNHNN, SYGVQD (reference sequence). The CDR3 loop reads CASSEASSWDEQFF. The CDR3 bases are TGCGCCAGCAGTGAGGCCTCTAGCTGGGATGAGCAGTTCTTC.

V gene TRBV7-2 combines with J gene TRBJ2-1, with 16 bases fitting TRBD2. Trimming removed 3 bases from V and 4 bases from J; junction bases left unmatched: 6. Germline CDR1 and CDR2: SGHTA and FQGNSA. There are 18 residues in the CDR3. The CDR3 protein is CASSFPGLAGGTYNEQFF. The CDR3 region has the DNA TGTGCCAGCAGCTTCCCGGGACTAGCGGGGGGGACGTACAATGAGCAGTTCTTC. The entire variable domain, with the rest obtained from reference TRBV7-2 and TRBJ2-1, is as follows: GAGVSQSPSNKVTEKGKDVELRCDPISGHTALYWYRQSLGQGLEFLIYFQGNSAPDKSGLPSDRFSAERTGGSVSTLTIQRTQQEDSAVYLCASSFPGLAGGTYNEQFFGPGTRLTVL.

This clone was recorded once. V and J are TRBV27 and TRBJ2-1; D call uncertain. V was clipped by 6 bases and J by 0 bases, with 12 bases between them. Per germline, CDR1 MNHEY and CDR2 SMNVEV (reference sequence). This CDR3 is built from 15 residues. The CDR3 region is CASSDGFSSYNEQFF. Here the CDR3 DNA reads TGTGCCAGCAGCGACGGGTTTAGCTCCTACAATGAGCAGTTCTTC.

Notes on this clone: This same CDR3 is encoded by further DNA sequences in the sample. The V call is TRBV27, the J call TRBJ2-7, with 9 positions matching TRBD1. The J segment lost 4 bases and the V segment lost 6 bases, leaving 7 bases of the junction unmatched. Germline CDR1 MNHEY, CDR2 SMNVEV (reference sequence). The CDR3 is 14 residues long. In DNA form, the CDR3 reads TGTGCCAGCAGCCTCCGGGACAGGGCATACGAGCAGTACTTC. Protein: CASSLRDRAYEQYF.

The sample holds one count of this clone. The chain joins TRBV9 to TRBJ2-1; 12 nucleotides agree with TRBD2. This CDR3 is built from 18 residues. The V and J ends lost 4 bases and 4 bases, in that order; junction bases with no gene match: 12. Germline lookup yields CDR1 SGDLS and CDR2 YYNGEE. The CDR3 coding sequence is TGTGCCAGCAGCTCCCGGACTAGCGGGAAGGGTGCTTACAATGAGCAGTTCTTC. This gives the protein CASSSRTSGKGAYNEQFF.

The V call is TRBV29-1, the J call TRBJ1-3; the D is unclear. The V end lost 4 bases, the J end lost 0 bases, and 10 bases lay between the germline ends. Germline CDR1 and CDR2: SQVTM and ANQGSEA. CDR3 size: 14 residues. In DNA form, the CDR3 reads TGCAGCGTTGGCGGAACCTCCTCTGGAAACACCATATATTTT. This sequence encodes CSVGGTSSGNTIYF.

The chain is built from TRBV5-6 and TRBJ2-7, with D uncertain. The germline V gene encodes CDR1 SGHDT and CDR2 YYEEEE. Deletions cut 4 bases from V and 0 bases from J, with 11 bases between. This CDR3 region has 14 residues. CDR3 loop: CASSLRLGSYEQYF. CDR3 DNA sequence: TGTGCCAGCAGCCTCCGACTGGGCTCCTACGAGCAGTACTTC.

The chain links TRBV7-9 to TRBJ1-1, with no clear D. This CDR3 has 13 amino acids. V lost 6 bases and J 1 base, leaving 9 bases between the germline ends. Looked up from germline, CDR1 is SEHNR and CDR2 is FQNEAQ (reference sequence). CDR3 bases: TGTGCCAGCAGACCCGTGAGGAACACTGAAGCTTTCTTT. Its protein is CASRPVRNTEAFF.

This chain joins TRBV6-1 and TRBJ2-7; weak D call: TRBD1 (5 bases). Germline loops: CDR1 MNHNS, CDR2 SASEGT. V lost 6 bases and J 0 bases, leaving 15 bases between the germline ends. CDR3 length equals 15 residues. The CDR3 here is CASSFSDTVSYEQYF. CDR3 bases: TGTGCCAGCAGCTTTTCGGACACCGTCTCCTACGAGCAGTACTTC.

The chain has TRBV14 and TRBJ2-2; 7 bases fit TRBD2. Germline trimming cut 0 bases from V and 2 bases from J; bases unmatched to any gene: 12. Germline V gives CDR1 SGHDN, CDR2 FVKESK. This CDR3 has 19 amino acids. CDR3 bases: TGTGCCAGCAGCCAAGATAGGCTAGCGGAGGACTTTAACACCGGGGAGCTGTTTTTT. Residues: CASSQDRLAEDFNTGELFF.

The rearrangement uses TRBV27 and TRBJ1-2, with 7 bases aligning to TRBD1. V gave up 5 bases and J gave up 7 bases; unmatched junction bases: 7. Germline V gene data show CDR1 as MNHEY and CDR2 as SMNVEV (reference sequence). The CDR3 is 13 amino acids. The chain's CDR3 is CASSPDRAGGYTF. The CDR3 DNA is TGTGCCAGCAGTCCAGACAGGGCGGGTGGCTACACCTTC.

The gene calls are TRBV5-1 and TRBJ2-2; D remains ambiguous. Germline V lookup: CDR1 SGHRS, CDR2 YFSETQ. Trimming took 5 bases from V and 5 from J, leaving 7 bases between them. CDR3 size: 12 residues. CDR3 sequence (DNA): TGCGCCAGCAGTATCTTGACCGGGGAGCTGTTTTTT. Translated, it gives CASSILTGELFF.

The CDR3 DNA sequence: TGCGCCAGCAGCATGGGACTAGCGGTTTACAATGAGCAGTTCTTC. Translating gives CASSMGLAVYNEQFF. The J gene is TRBJ2-1, the V gene TRBV5-1; TRBD2 aligns across 11 bases. Germline loops: CDR1 SGHRS, CDR2 YFSETQ. Germline trimming cut 4 bases from V and 4 bases from J; bases unmatched to any gene: 4. The CDR3 totals 15 residues.

By proportion, this clone is medium-sized. This chain links TRBV5-6 with TRBJ2-1; TRBD2 matches 8 bases. This CDR3 region has 15 residues. CDR1 and CDR2 (germline): SGHDT, YYEEEE. V shed 4 bases and J 1 base; nucleotides not matched to a gene: 4. The CDR3 protein is CASSRGGRSYNEQFF. DNA of the CDR3: TGTGCCAGCAGCCGGGGCGGGAGGTCCTACAATGAGCAGTTCTTC. Full variable domain (rest looked up from reference TRBV5-6 and TRBJ2-1): DAGVTQSPTHLIKTRGQQVTLRCSPKSGHDTVSWYQQALGQGPQFIFQYYEEEERQRGNFPDRFSGHQFPNYSSELNVNALLLGDSALYLCASSRGGRSYNEQFFGPGTRLTVL.

The V and J genes are TRBV7-9 and TRBJ2-2; no reliable D call. CDR1 SEHNR and CDR2 FQNEAQ come from the germline V gene (reference sequence). This CDR3 is built from 14 residues. With 5 bases removed from V and 0 bases from J, the gap between germline ends came to 7 bases. The chain's CDR3 is CASSPVANTGELFF. CDR3 nucleotides: TGTGCCAGCAGCCCGGTAGCGAACACCGGGGAGCTGTTTTTT.

This clone was counted once. The gene calls are TRBV10-3 and TRBJ1-2; 8 positions agree with TRBD1. The V gene's germline CDR1 is ENHRY and CDR2 SYGVKD. Trimming took 8 bases from V and 6 from J; bases not matched to a gene: 5. This CDR3 comprises 12 residues. The CDR3 region is CAIWTGRHGYTF. For the CDR3, the DNA is TGTGCCATCTGGACAGGGAGGCATGGCTACACCTTC.

The J gene is TRBJ2-1, the V gene TRBV30, with TRBD1 identical over 9 bases. This CDR3 spans 13 amino acids. Germline V gives CDR1 GTSNPN, CDR2 SVGIG (reference sequence). Trimming at V came to 4 bases and at J to 8 bases, leaving 6 bases not matched to a gene. Here the CDR3 reads CAWNPGQGYEQFF. The CDR3 DNA sequence: TGTGCCTGGAACCCGGGACAGGGCTATGAGCAGTTCTTC.

V and J are TRBV30 and TRBJ2-2; D gene uncertain. The CDR3 extends over 13 amino acids. V was pared by 4 bases and J by 1 base, with 7 bases between. Germline V gene data show CDR1 as GTSNPN and CDR2 as SVGIG (reference sequence). CDR3: CAWNTVNTGELFF. CDR3 DNA: TGTGCCTGGAATACGGTGAACACCGGGGAGCTGTTTTTT.

The chain joins TRBV19 to TRBJ2-1, with TRBD2 matching 12 bases. Losses at the gene ends were 5 bases for V and 7 bases for J; bases not matched to a gene: 3. CDR1 and CDR2 (germline): LNHDA, SQIVND (reference sequence). The CDR3 length is 14 residues. CDR3 loop: CASSLLAGGNEQFF. In DNA, the CDR3 is TGTGCCAGTAGTCTGCTAGCGGGAGGGAATGAGCAGTTCTTC.

This sequence joins TRBV7-3 and TRBJ2-7; 12 bases match TRBD2. The V and J ends lost 5 bases and 5 bases, in that order; junction bases with no gene match: 4. This CDR3 is built from 14 residues. CDR1 is SGHTA, CDR2 FQGTGA, per germline. CDR3 region: CASSRTSGTHEQYF. The DNA of the CDR3 is TGTGCCAGCAGCCGGACTAGCGGGACCCACGAGCAGTACTTC.